What follows are 20 T cell receptor beta chains derived from one specimen sequenced in a study of T cell repertoires in cytomegalovirus infection (dated by TCRdb to between 2018 and 2021). TCRdb records Illumina HiSeq 1500 as the sequencer. TCRdb reanalyzed the raw reads on its own, using fastp at Q25 for trimming and MiXCR for clone calling, and kept in-frame beta chains. Each CDR3 protein appears once, grouped with its most common genes and DNA. Across this sample there are around 740,000 distinct CDR3 sequences, with about a third seen only once. The top ten hold roughly 2.9% of the sample. The material sequenced was PBMCs. These receptors came from a human donor in good health (CMV status not recorded). Some clones in this sample may be carry-over from other donors' samples.

The chain joins TRBV30 to TRBJ1-2; TRBD1 is a possible D gene (6 bases). This CDR3 has 15 residues. V was pared by 4 bases and J by 4 bases, with 19 bases between. The germline gives CDR1 GTSNPN, CDR2 SVGIG (reference sequence). CDR3 sequence: CAWTGRGSSGYGYTF. DNA of the CDR3: TGTGCCTGGACCGGCAGGGGCTCCTCTGGCTATGGCTACACCTTC.

This clonotype was observed once. The rearrangement links TRBV6-8 to TRBJ1-1; 7 nucleotides agree with TRBD1. V lost 6 bases and J lost 6; bases outside the gene matches: 19. This CDR3 is 17 amino acids long. The germline CDR1 and CDR2 sequences are MNHGY and SAAAGT. CDR3: CASRTQSQGRYDSEAFF. The CDR3, as DNA: TGTGCCAGCAGGACACAGTCACAGGGGAGGTACGATTCTGAAGCTTTCTTT.

This clonotype was seen many times. This chain connects TRBV7-6 to TRBJ2-3, with 7 nucleotides matching TRBD2. J was trimmed by 4 bases and V by 5 bases; bases with no gene match: 12. The CDR3 loop spans 16 amino acids. CDR1 is SGHVS, CDR2 FNYEAQ, per germline. CDR3 loop: CASSRIGAGEADTQYF. CDR3 coding DNA: TGTGCCAGCAGCCGTATCGGGGCGGGAGAGGCAGATACGCAGTATTTT. Drawing the rest from reference TRBV7-6 and TRBJ2-3, the complete variable domain is GAGVSQSPRYKVTKRGQDVALRCDPISGHVSLYWYRQALGQGPEFLTYFNYEAQQDKSGLPNDRFSAERPEGSISTLTIQRTEQRDSAMYRCASSRIGAGEADTQYFGPGTRLTVL.

This clonotype occurred a few times. V is TRBV18 and J is TRBJ1-1; D gene ambiguous. This CDR3 has 14 residues. Germline values: CDR1 KGHSH, CDR2 LQKENI. The V gene lost 8 bases and the J gene lost 0 bases, with 13 bases spanning the gap. The CDR3 loop is CASRPGTMNTEAFF. CDR3 DNA sequence: TGTGCCAGCCGACCGGGAACTATGAACACTGAAGCTTTCTTT.

The chain uses TRBV12-3 or TRBV12-4 and TRBJ1-2; 7 bases line up with TRBD1. The junction had 8 bases not matched to a gene; V was cut back by 5 bases and J by 2 bases. This CDR3 region has 15 residues. This chain's CDR3 is CASSSSGQPNYGYTF. The CDR3 bases are TGTGCCAGCAGTAGTTCGGGACAGCCGAACTATGGCTACACCTTC.

This chain connects TRBV4-1 to TRBJ2-7; TRBD1 agrees at 9 bases. The CDR3 spans 14 residues. V dropped 4 bases and J dropped 7; count of bases not matched to a gene: 8. In germline, CDR1 is MGHRA, CDR2 YSYEKL. CDR3 loop: CASSLGQGSEEQYF. The CDR3 DNA reads TGCGCCAGCAGCCTAGGACAGGGGAGTGAAGAGCAGTACTTC.

Concerning this clonotype: A read error may explain this, as a much larger clone is one base away. The CDR3 ends on some other residue instead of the conserved phenylalanine or tryptophan, so this is likely a read error. The J gene is TRBJ1-6, the V gene TRBV28, with D possibly being TRBD1 (5 bases). V was cut by 5 bases and J by 3 bases, with 14 bases left in between. CDR1 and CDR2 (germline): MDHEN, SYDVKM. This CDR3 has 16 residues. The CDR3 loop is CASSTYMGDYNSPLHC. The CDR3 nucleotides read TGTGCCAGCAGTACCTATATGGGGGACTATAATTCACCCCTCCACTGT.

This clonotype was observed a few times. The chain carries TRBV7-9 and TRBJ1-1, with 12 bases aligning to TRBD1. The CDR3 totals 16 residues. CDR1 SEHNR and CDR2 FQNEAQ come from the germline V gene (reference sequence). V dropped 3 bases and J dropped 4; count of bases not matched to a gene: 6. CDR3: CASSFGTGGGSTEAFF. The CDR3 DNA reads as TGTGCCAGCAGCTTCGGGACAGGGGGCGGAAGCACTGAAGCTTTCTTT. Looking up the rest from reference TRBV7-9 and TRBJ1-1 gives the full variable domain: DTGVSQNPRHKITKRGQNVTFRCDPISEHNRLYWYRQTLGQGPEFLTYFQNEAQLEKSRLLSDRFSAERPKGSFSTLEIQRTEQGDSAMYLCASSFGTGGGSTEAFFGQGTRLTVV.

Only a few counts were recorded for this clonotype. The J gene is TRBJ2-3, the V gene TRBV18, with 10 bases that match TRBD2. The length of the CDR3 is 15 residues. Germline V gene lookup returns CDR1 KGHSH and CDR2 LQKENI. V shed 6 bases, J shed 4 bases, and the junction held 7 bases outside the gene matches. CDR3 nucleotides: TGTGCCAGCTCGGCTCTAGCGGGAGTTTCAGATACGCAGTATTTT. It translates to CASSALAGVSDTQYF.

The chain has TRBV5-1 and TRBJ2-7; D remains unclear. The CDR3 sequence is 11 residues long. V shed 5 bases and J shed 6 bases, with 9 bases lying between them. CDR1 SGHRS and CDR2 YFSETQ come from the germline V gene. The CDR3 coding sequence is TGCGCCAGCAGAGTTGGTCGCGAGCAGTACTTC. Its protein is CASRVGREQYF.

This chain uses TRBV12-3 or TRBV12-4 with TRBJ2-2; TRBD2 matches at 10 bases. The ends lost 7 bases at V and 5 bases at J; junction bases unmatched: 10. This CDR3 contains 16 residues. The CDR3 DNA follows: TGTGCCAGCACCCTAGTGGCTAGCGGGAGAACCGGGGAGCTGTTTTTT. Protein: CASTLVASGRTGELFF.

There are many counts of this clonotype. The V call is TRBV7-4, the J call TRBJ2-5; D not resolved. Germline lookup yields CDR1 SGHVT and CDR2 SQSDAQ. The CDR3 consists of 13 residues. Trimming took off 8 bases at V and 3 bases at J, with 13 bases between the two ends. The CDR3 DNA is TGTGCCAGCCGCCTACTATTCGAAGAGACCCAGTACTTC. Protein sequence: CASRLLFEETQYF.

There are many counts of this clonotype. V is TRBV7-2 and J is TRBJ2-1; D unclear. The CDR3 length is 15 residues. V lost 5 bases, J lost 9 bases, and 20 bases lay in between. Germline V gene sequence: CDR1 SGHTA, CDR2 FQGNSA. Here the CDR3 reads CASSPFGPGLSEQFF. The CDR3 bases are TGTGCCAGCAGCCCGTTCGGACCAGGTCTAAGTGAGCAGTTCTTC.

The J gene is TRBJ2-1, the V gene TRBV29-1, with D uncertain. The CDR3 loop spans 11 amino acids. Germline CDR1 reads SQVTM; CDR2 reads ANQGSEA. V was pared by 3 bases and J by 9 bases, with 9 bases between. The CDR3: CSVDLGTEQFF. CDR3 sequence (DNA): TGCAGCGTTGATCTGGGCACTGAGCAGTTCTTC.

This clonotype was detected a few times. One junction end disagrees with the germline gene, perhaps due to a read error. V and J are TRBV11-2 and TRBJ2-7; 10 bases align to TRBD1. CDR3 length equals 19 residues. Germline CDR1 SGHAT, CDR2 FQNNGV. The DNA for the CDR3 is TGTGCCAGCAGCATAGAGGGACAGGGGTGGTTGTTTTCGTTCTACGAGCAGTACTTC. This encodes CASSIEGQGWLFSFYEQYF.

This chain connects TRBV6-1 to TRBJ1-1; weak D call: TRBD1 (6 bases). Germline CDR1 and CDR2: MNHNS and SASEGT. Trimming removed 5 bases from V and 0 bases from J, with 13 bases in between. The CDR3 spans 15 residues. The CDR3 DNA follows: TGTGCCAGCAGTCCTGACAGGAGTTTGAACACTGAAGCTTTCTTT. This sequence encodes CASSPDRSLNTEAFF.

The chain couples TRBV10-3 to TRBJ1-2; unclear D gene. The CDR3 is 16 amino acids. CDR1 and CDR2 from the germline V gene are ENHRY and SYGVKD. The V and J ends lost 3 bases and 6 bases respectively, with 20 bases between them. The CDR3: CAISEEVGVSGDGYTF. CDR3 in DNA: TGTGCCATCAGTGAAGAGGTTGGTGTCTCGGGTGATGGCTACACCTTC.

This clonotype has a count of ten or more. V and J are TRBV7-8 and TRBJ2-7; 16 nucleotides line up with TRBD2. The CDR3 runs to 19 residues. Germline-derived CDR1 and CDR2 are SGHVS and FQNEAQ. Trimming at V came to 3 bases and at J to 6 bases, leaving 14 bases not matched to a gene. In nucleotides, the CDR3 is TGTGCCAGCAGCTTCCACTCCGGGACTAGCGGGAGGGGAAGTACCGAGCAGTACTTC. Translated: CASSFHSGTSGRGSTEQYF.

The chain recombines TRBV11-2 with TRBJ2-1, with D possibly matching TRBD1 (5 bases). Germline-derived CDR1 and CDR2 are SGHAT and FQNNGV. The CDR3 has 13 residues. The germline V and J ends were trimmed by 5 bases and 6 bases, with 11 bases remaining between them. The CDR3 region is CASSRGWGNEQFF. In DNA, the CDR3 is TGTGCCAGCAGCAGGGGATGGGGCAATGAGCAGTTCTTC.

This clonotype was detected many times. This chain uses TRBV7-2 with TRBJ2-1; D not certain. V gave up 2 bases and J gave up 10 bases, with 9 bases separating them. The CDR3 is made up of 12 amino acids. The V gene's germline CDR1 is SGHTA and CDR2 FQGNSA. The CDR3 DNA is TGTGCCAGCAGCTTATTCGCACCAGAGCAGTTCTTC. Translation: CASSLFAPEQFF.